The clone carrying this T cell receptor beta chain was recorded many times. The antigen is unknown. Between the trimmed V and J ends, which lost 5 bases and 0 bases, there was a span of 10 bases. The germline CDR1 and CDR2 sequences are KGHDR and SFDVKD. CDR3 length: 15 residues. Each cDNA molecule carried a unique molecular identifier. TCRdb reprocessed the 5' RACE reads via MiXCR and lists one record per CDR3 protein. The table includes more than 25,000 distinct CDR3 sequences, over 4.5% detected once. The data belong to a study of early T cells in non-severe SARS-CoV-2 infection. Notes on the study in general: Sequences matched to VDJdb favored anti-spike CD8 responses, while private and CD4 specificities were missed.

This chain joins TRBV24-1 and TRBJ1-5; no definite D call. The clonotype originates from an adult who was a healthcare worker with PCR-confirmed SARS-CoV-2 infection or an uninfected control (not recorded which). The source was whole blood, collected at baseline. DNA for the CDR3: TGTGCCACCAGTGTAGGCGGGCATAGCAATCAGCCCCAGCATTTT. This translates into CATSVGGHSNQPQHF.